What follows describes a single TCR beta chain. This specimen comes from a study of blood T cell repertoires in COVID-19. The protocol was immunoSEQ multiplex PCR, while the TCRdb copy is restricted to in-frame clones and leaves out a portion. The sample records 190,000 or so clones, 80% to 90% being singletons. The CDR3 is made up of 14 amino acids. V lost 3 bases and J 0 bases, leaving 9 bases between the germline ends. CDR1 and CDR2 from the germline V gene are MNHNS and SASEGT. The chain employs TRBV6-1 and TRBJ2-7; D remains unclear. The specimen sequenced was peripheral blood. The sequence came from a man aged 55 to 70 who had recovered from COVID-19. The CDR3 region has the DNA TGTGCCAGCAGTGATCCCCCGAGCTCCTACGAGCAGTACTTC. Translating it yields CASSDPPSSYEQYF.